Shown below are 8 T cell receptor beta chains from a single sample sequenced in a study of cytomegalovirus exposure and HLA in healthy donors (dated by TCRdb to between 2016 and 2019). Libraries were made using the immunoSEQ multiplex PCR assay. The multiplex PCR relied on a mix of 60 forward primers for TCR Vbeta segments and 13 reverse primers for TCR Jbeta segments. Sourced from immuneACCESS, this table was stored by TCRdb with only in-frame sequences that have V and J called. A share of the clones is absent; for the studies checked, an unresolved V gene accounts for under half, and the remainder has no known explanation. This sample comprises 150,000 to 180,000 clones, roughly 83% of them detected only once. The ten top clones hold approximately 8% of the sample. The sequenced sample was PBMCs. The receptors shown here come from a man between 25 and 39 years old in good health and CMV-seropositive.

The V gene is TRBV7-2, the J gene TRBJ1-5; D gene unclear. This CDR3 spans 13 amino acids. Trimming removed 5 bases from V and 3 bases from J, with 8 bases in between. CDR1 SGHTA and CDR2 FQGNSA come from the germline V gene. For the CDR3, the DNA is TGTGCCAGCAGCGCAGAGGTCAATCAGCCCCAGCATTTT. It translates to CASSAEVNQPQHF.

This sequence joins TRBV7-9 and TRBJ2-7; 13 nucleotides align to TRBD2. J was trimmed by 10 bases and V by 5 bases; bases with no gene match: 11. CDR1 is SEHNR and CDR2 is FQNEAQ in the germline V gene (reference sequence). The CDR3 loop spans 15 amino acids. Here the CDR3 reads CASSPPPGLAGDQYF. In DNA, the CDR3 is TGTGCCAGCAGCCCGCCACCCGGACTAGCGGGAGACCAGTACTTC. Based on the CDR3 plus reference TRBV7-9 and TRBJ2-7, the full variable domain is DTGVSQNPRHKITKRGQNVTFRCDPISEHNRLYWYRQTLGQGPEFLTYFQNEAQLEKSRLLSDRFSAERPKGSFSTLEIQRTEQGDSAMYLCASSPPPGLAGDQYFGPGTRLTVT.

About this clone itself: Compared with germline, one end of the junction differs, possibly owing to a read error. Other DNA sequences from this sample encode an identical CDR3 as well. The rearrangement uses TRBV5-1 and TRBJ1-2; D remains ambiguous. This CDR3 comprises 14 residues. CDR1 SGHRS and CDR2 YFSETQ come from the germline V gene. CDR3 sequence reads: CASSLSAGSNGYTF. In DNA, the CDR3 is TGCGCCAGCAGCTTGTCGGCGGGTAGTAATGGTTACACCTTC.

V usage is TRBV6-5 and J usage is TRBJ2-7; 13 bases fit TRBD2. The CDR3 sequence is 15 residues long. The V gene's germline CDR1 is MNHEY and CDR2 SVGAGI. Losses at the gene ends were 5 bases for V and 3 bases for J; bases not matched to a gene: 4. This CDR3 reads CASSKGLAGYYEQYF. In DNA form, the CDR3 reads TGTGCCAGCAGTAAGGGACTAGCGGGGTACTACGAGCAGTACTTC.

The genes are TRBV12-5 and TRBJ2-7, with D tentatively TRBD2 (5 bases). The germline V gene has CDR1 LGHNT and CDR2 FRNRAP. The CDR3 loop spans 14 amino acids. Trimming took 0 bases from V and 5 from J, leaving 11 bases between them. The CDR3, as DNA: TGTGCTAGTGGTTTGGTAATCGGAGGCAACGAGCAGTACTTC. Protein: CASGLVIGGNEQYF.

The chain uses TRBV6-5 and TRBJ2-7; the match to TRBD2 covers 10 bases. CDR1 is MNHEY, CDR2 SVGAGI, per germline. The J segment lost 6 bases and the V segment lost 0 bases, leaving 8 bases of the junction unmatched. The CDR3 has 16 amino acids. CDR3 protein: CASSYSSGGAGFEQYF. The CDR3 DNA reads as TGTGCCAGCAGTTACTCCAGCGGGGGGGCTGGTTTCGAGCAGTACTTC.

In its sample, this clone was seen once. At the DNA level, this CDR3 is encoded by other sequences in the same sample as well. The CDR3 reads CASSLDGGGRQAQHF. The CDR3 DNA reads as TGTGCCAGCAGTTTGGATGGGGGGGGTAGACAAGCCCAGCATTTT. The chain is built from TRBV28 and TRBJ1-5; D is perhaps TRBD1 (5 bases). Trimming took 3 bases from V and 11 from J, leaving 20 bases between them. The CDR3 runs 15 residues. Per the germline V gene, CDR1 is MDHEN and CDR2 is SYDVKM.

The chain has TRBV30 and TRBJ1-5, with D possibly being TRBD1 (6 bases). V was clipped by 3 bases and J by 2 bases, with 14 bases between them. This CDR3 region has 15 residues. Germline V gene sequence: CDR1 GTSNPN, CDR2 SVGIG (reference sequence). Here the CDR3 reads CAWRMDGGRNQPQHF. The CDR3 DNA reads as TGTGCCTGGAGGATGGATGGGGGCCGCAATCAGCCCCAGCATTTT. Drawing the rest from reference TRBV30 and TRBJ1-5, the complete variable domain is SQTIHQWPATLVQPVGSPLSLECTVEGTSNPNLYWYRQAAGRGLQLLFYSVGIGQISSEVPQNLSASRPQDRQFILSSKKLLLSDSGFYLCAWRMDGGRNQPQHFGDGTRLSIL.